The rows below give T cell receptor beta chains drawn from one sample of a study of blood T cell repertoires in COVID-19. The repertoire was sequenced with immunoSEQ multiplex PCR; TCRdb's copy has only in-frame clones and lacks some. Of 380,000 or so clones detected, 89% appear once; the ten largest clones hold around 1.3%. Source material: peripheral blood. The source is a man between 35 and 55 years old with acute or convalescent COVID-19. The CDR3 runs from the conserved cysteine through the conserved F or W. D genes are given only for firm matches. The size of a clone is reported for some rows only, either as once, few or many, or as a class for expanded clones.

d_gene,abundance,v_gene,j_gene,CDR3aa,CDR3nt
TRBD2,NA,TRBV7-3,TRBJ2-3,CASSLTSGVGDTQYF,TGTGCCAGCAGCTTAACTAGCGGGGTTGGAGATACGCAGTATTTT
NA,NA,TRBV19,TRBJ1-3,CASSKGAGNTIYF,TGTGCCAGTAGTAAGGGGGCTGGAAACACCATATATTTT
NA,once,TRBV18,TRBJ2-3,CATSEGADTQYF,TGTGCCACCTCCGAGGGGGCAGATACGCAGTATTTT
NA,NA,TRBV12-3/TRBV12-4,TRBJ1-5,CASSDSSNQPQHF,TGTGCCAGCAGCGACAGTAGCAATCAGCCCCAGCATTTT
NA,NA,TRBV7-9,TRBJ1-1,CASSFTVNEAFF,TGTGCCAGCAGCTTCACGGTTAATGAAGCTTTCTTT
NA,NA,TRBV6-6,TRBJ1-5,CASSYSTDQPQHF,TGTGCCAGCAGTTACTCGACAGATCAGCCCCAGCATTTT
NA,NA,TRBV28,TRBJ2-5,CASSLRLQETQYF,TGTGCCAGCAGTTTACGACTGCAAGAGACCCAGTACTTC
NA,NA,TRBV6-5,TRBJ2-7,CASSYSRRSYEQYF,TGTGCCAGCAGTTACTCGAGGAGATCCTACGAGCAGTACTTC
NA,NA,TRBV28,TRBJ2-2,CATWGQVATGELFF,TGTGCCACCTGGGGGCAGGTGGCGACCGGGGAGCTGTTTTTT
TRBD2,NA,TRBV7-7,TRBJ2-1,CASSSSGSGNEQFF,TGTGCTAGCAGCTCAAGCGGGAGTGGCAATGAGCAGTTCTTC
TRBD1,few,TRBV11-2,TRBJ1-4,CASSLGTGNEKLFF,TGTGCCAGCAGCTTAGGGACAGGGAATGAAAAACTGTTTTTT
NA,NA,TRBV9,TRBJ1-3,CASSVAGHSGNTIYF,TGTGCCAGCAGCGTAGCTGGCCACTCTGGAAACACCATATATTTT
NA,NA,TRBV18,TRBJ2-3,CASSPLSGYTDTQYF,TGTGCCAGCTCACCACTCAGCGGTTACACAGATACGCAGTATTTT
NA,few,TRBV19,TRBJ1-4,CASSRGKLGEKLFF,TGTGCCAGTAGTAGGGGCAAGCTGGGGGAAAAACTGTTTTTT
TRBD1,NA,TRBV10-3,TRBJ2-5,CATTPQGRETQYF,TGTGCCACAACCCCACAGGGGCGGGAGACCCAGTACTTC
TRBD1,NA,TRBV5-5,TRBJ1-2,CASSPGTGIGGYTF,TGTGCCAGCAGTCCCGGGACAGGGATCGGTGGCTACACCTTC
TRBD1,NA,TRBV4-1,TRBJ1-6,CASSHEDRENSPLHF,TGCGCCAGCAGCCACGAAGACAGGGAAAATTCACCCCTCCACTTT
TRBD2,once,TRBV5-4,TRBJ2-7,CASSLAGAAYEQYF,TGTGCCAGCAGCCTAGCGGGGGCCGCCTACGAGCAGTACTTC
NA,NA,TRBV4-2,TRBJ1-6,CASSHSGGLNSPLHF,TGTGCCAGCAGCCACTCGGGGGGCTTAAATTCACCCCTCCACTTT
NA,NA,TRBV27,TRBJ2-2,CASSHRRGHGELFF,TGTGCCAGCAGTCACCGGAGGGGGCACGGGGAGCTGTTTTTT
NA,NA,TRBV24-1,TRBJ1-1,CATSGPGGWEAFF,TGTGCCACCAGTGGACCAGGAGGCTGGGAAGCTTTCTTT
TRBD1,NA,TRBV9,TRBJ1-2,CASSPTLKQGAYGYTF,TGTGCCAGCAGCCCTACACTAAAACAGGGGGCTTATGGCTACACCTTC
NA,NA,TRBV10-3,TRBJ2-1,CAISEFGGGGNEQFF,TGTGCCATCAGTGAGTTCGGTGGCGGAGGAAATGAGCAGTTCTTC
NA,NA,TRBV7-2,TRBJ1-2,CASSPHKEESYGYTF,TGTGCCAGCAGCCCGCATAAGGAGGAATCCTATGGCTACACCTTC
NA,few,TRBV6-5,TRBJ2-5,CAGRVGGEMETQYF,TGTGCCGGCAGAGTCGGAGGGGAGATGGAGACCCAGTACTTC
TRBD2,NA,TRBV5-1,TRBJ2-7,CASRTSGVYEQYF,TGCGCCAGCAGGACTAGCGGGGTCTACGAGCAGTACTTC
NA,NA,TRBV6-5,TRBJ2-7,CASSYNRVYEQYF,TGTGCCAGCAGTTATAACAGGGTCTACGAGCAGTACTTC
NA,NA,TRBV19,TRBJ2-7,CASSPTPTSGEQYF,TGTGCCAGTAGTCCAACCCCGACTTCCGGAGAGCAGTACTTC
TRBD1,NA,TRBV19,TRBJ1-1,CASSSRTGEAFGTEAFF,TGTGCCAGTAGTAGTCGGACAGGGGAAGCTTTCGGCACTGAAGCTTTCTTT
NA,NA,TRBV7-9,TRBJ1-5,CASSQTGTTQPQHF,TGTGCCAGCAGTCAAACCGGGACAACCCAGCCCCAGCATTTT
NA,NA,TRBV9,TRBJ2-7,CASSVDGGRRSYEQYF,TGTGCCAGCAGCGTAGACGGGGGTCGGAGGTCCTACGAGCAGTACTTC
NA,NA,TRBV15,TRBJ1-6,CATSRSQQGSIHF,TGTGCCACCAGCAGATCCCAACAGGGTTCAATCCACTTT
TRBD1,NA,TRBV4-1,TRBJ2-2,CASSQIGQGNTGELFF,TGCGCCAGCAGCCAAATAGGACAGGGGAACACCGGGGAGCTGTTTTTT
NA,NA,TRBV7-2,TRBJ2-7,CASSLKPLPYPPLEQYF,TGTGCCAGCAGCTTAAAGCCATTGCCCTATCCCCCACTCGAGCAGTACTTC
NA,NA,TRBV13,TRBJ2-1,CASSSPRNEQFF,TGTGCCAGCAGCTCCCCCCGCAATGAGCAGTTCTTC
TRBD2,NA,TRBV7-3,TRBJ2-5,CASSPGLVGETQYF,TGTGCCAGCAGCCCGGGACTAGTGGGAGAGACCCAGTACTTC
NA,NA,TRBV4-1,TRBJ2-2,CTSSPLAGSSTGELFF,TGCACCAGCAGCCCTCTAGCCGGATCTAGCACCGGGGAGCTGTTTTTT
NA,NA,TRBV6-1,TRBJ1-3,CASSDRAGNTIYF,TGTGCCAGCAGTGACAGGGCTGGAAACACCATATATTTT
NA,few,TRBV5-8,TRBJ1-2,CASSFRGYGYTF,TGTGCCAGCAGCTTCCGCGGCTATGGCTACACCTTC
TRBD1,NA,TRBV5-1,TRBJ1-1,CASSSLGTGDTEAFF,TGCGCCAGCAGCTCCCTCGGGACAGGGGACACTGAAGCTTTCTTT
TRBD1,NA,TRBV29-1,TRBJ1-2,CSVPGTGYYGYTF,TGCAGCGTTCCCGGGACAGGGTACTATGGCTACACCTTC
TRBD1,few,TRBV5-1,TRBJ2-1,CASSFVQGVDNEQFF,TGCGCCAGCAGCTTCGTACAGGGGGTGGATAATGAGCAGTTCTTC
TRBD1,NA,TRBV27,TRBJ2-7,CASSHTGVSYEQYF,TGTGCCAGCAGTCATACAGGGGTCAGCTACGAGCAGTACTTC
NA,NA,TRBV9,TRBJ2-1,CASGLYATNYNEQFF,TGTGCCAGCGGTCTTTATGCGACAAACTACAATGAGCAGTTCTTC
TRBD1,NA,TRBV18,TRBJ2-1,CASSPGTGGWVEQFF,TGTGCCAGCTCACCAGGGACAGGGGGCTGGGTTGAGCAGTTCTTC
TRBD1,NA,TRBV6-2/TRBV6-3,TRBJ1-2,CASSYETGHGYTF,TGTGCCAGCAGTTACGAGACAGGGCATGGCTACACCTTC
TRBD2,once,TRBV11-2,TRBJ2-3,CASSLKPGGGGAADTQYF,TGTGCCAGCAGCCTTAAACCAGGCGGCGGGGGGGCCGCAGATACGCAGTATTTT
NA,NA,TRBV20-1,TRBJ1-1,CSASSGLAGNTEAFF,TGCAGTGCTAGTAGTGGGTTGGCGGGGAACACTGAAGCTTTCTTT
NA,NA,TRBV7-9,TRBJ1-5,CASSLGDYQPQHF,TGTGCCAGCAGCTTAGGTGACTATCAGCCCCAGCATTTT
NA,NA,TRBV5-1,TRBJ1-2,CASSVVQGAYGYTF,TGCGCCAGCAGCGTTGTACAGGGTGCCTATGGCTACACCTTC
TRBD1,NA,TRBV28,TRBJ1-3,CASSAVFRTGRQRGNTIYF,TGTGCCAGCAGCGCAGTTTTTCGGACAGGGAGACAACGTGGAAACACCATATATTTT
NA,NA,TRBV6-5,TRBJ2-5,CASSYRSVRETQYF,TGTGCCAGCAGTTACCGGTCGGTGAGGGAGACCCAGTACTTC
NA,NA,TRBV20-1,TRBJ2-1,CSASDPARPSYNEQFF,TGCAGTGCTAGTGACCCCGCGCGGCCCTCTTATAATGAGCAGTTCTTC
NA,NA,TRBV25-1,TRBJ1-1,CASSETAAGAEAFF,TGTGCCAGCAGTGAAACGGCGGCCGGGGCTGAAGCTTTCTTT
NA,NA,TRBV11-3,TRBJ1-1,CASSLDQRGDTEAFF,TGTGCCAGCAGCTTAGATCAGCGGGGGGACACTGAAGCTTTCTTT
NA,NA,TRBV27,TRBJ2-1,CASSLFWDKGNYNEQFF,TGTGCCAGCAGTTTGTTCTGGGACAAAGGGAACTACAATGAGCAGTTCTTC